Presented here are 28 T cell receptor beta chains from one specimen sequenced in a study of blood T cell repertoires in COVID-19. Libraries were prepared by immunoSEQ multiplex PCR; TCRdb keeps only in-frame clonotypes and omits some of them. This sample has nearly 60,000 clones, with over 65% found just once. The specimen was peripheral blood. The source is a man aged 40-50 years with active COVID-19.

Comments on this clone: A read error may be the cause here, since a much bigger clone is one base away. Other nucleotide sequences in the sample specify the same CDR3. The V and J genes are TRBV19 and TRBJ1-6; D remains ambiguous. Trimming removed 6 bases from V and 7 bases from J, with 13 bases in between. There are 14 residues in the CDR3. Germline loops: CDR1 LNHDA, CDR2 SQIVND (reference sequence). As DNA, the CDR3 is TGTGCCAGTAGCATCAGAGGCCGGAATTCACCCCTCCACTTT. Translated: CASSIRGRNSPLHF.

The chain has TRBV9 and TRBJ2-2; D possibly corresponds to TRBD1 (6 bases). The ends were cut back, 0 bases at V and 4 bases at J, with 13 bases in the middle. The germline gives CDR1 SGDLS, CDR2 YYNGEE. The CDR3 runs 16 residues. CDR3 sequence reads: CASSVEEARGTGELFF. CDR3 sequence (DNA): TGTGCCAGCAGCGTAGAGGAGGCCAGGGGCACCGGGGAGCTGTTTTTT.

This sequence joins TRBV7-3 and TRBJ2-5, with 9 nucleotides matching TRBD1. V gave up 5 bases and J gave up 4 bases; unmatched junction bases: 26. This CDR3 region has 21 residues. Looked up from germline, CDR1 is SGHTA and CDR2 is FQGTGA. The CDR3 DNA sequence: TGTGCCAGCAGCCCCCCTCTTCCGGGACAGGGAAAAAGGCGGGAGAGAGAGACCCAGTACTTC. This codes for CASSPPLPGQGKRRERETQYF.

CDR3 DNA: TGTGCCAGCTCAACCAGAGCGCGGCTTGGTGAAAAACTGTTTTTT. Amino acid sequence: CASSTRARLGEKLFF. J is TRBJ1-4 and V is TRBV18; no definite D call. Germline V gives CDR1 KGHSH, CDR2 LQKENI. The CDR3 is made up of 15 amino acids. V was trimmed by 5 bases and J by 7 bases, leaving 17 bases between them.

The CDR3 bases are TGCAGTGCCCCTGAAGGGGATGAGCAGTTCTTC. This gives the protein CSAPEGDEQFF. The chain couples TRBV20-1 to TRBJ2-1; possible D gene TRBD1, 5 bases. The V end was cut by 6 bases, the J end by 8 bases, with 11 bases between. Germline values: CDR1 DFQATT, CDR2 SNEGSKA (reference sequence). The CDR3 covers 11 residues.

The rearrangement uses TRBV4-1 and TRBJ1-5, with TRBD1 matching over 7 bases. The CDR3 contains 15 residues. With V trimmed by 4 bases and J by 3 bases, 6 bases remained unmatched. The germline V gene encodes CDR1 MGHRA and CDR2 YSYEKL. This CDR3 is CASSREGQLNQPQHF. CDR3 DNA: TGCGCCAGCAGCCGTGAGGGACAGCTCAATCAGCCCCAGCATTTT.

The chain employs TRBV30 and TRBJ2-5; D is unresolved. Trimming pared 4 bases from V and 2 bases from J, leaving 8 bases between. CDR3 length: 12 residues. Germline V gene data show CDR1 as GTSNPN and CDR2 as SVGIG (reference sequence). DNA for the CDR3: TGTGCCTGGAACAAGCGACAAGAGACCCAGTACTTC. Translating it yields CAWNKRQETQYF. The whole variable domain, remainder taken from reference TRBV30 and TRBJ2-5, is SQTIHQWPATLVQPVGSPLSLECTVEGTSNPNLYWYRQAAGRGLQLLFYSVGIGQISSEVPQNLSASRPQDRQFILSSKKLLLSDSGFYLCAWNKRQETQYFGPGTRLLVL.

This rearrangement joins TRBV24-1 to TRBJ2-1; TRBD1 agrees at 12 bases. The V gene end was trimmed by 3 bases and the J gene end by 8 bases; junction bases not matched to a gene: 7. There are 16 residues in the CDR3. The germline V gene has CDR1 KGHDR and CDR2 SFDVKD. For the CDR3, the DNA is TGTGCCACCAGTGATATGGGACAGGGGGCGGGCGATGAGCAGTTCTTC. Translating it yields CATSDMGQGAGDEQFF.

The chain carries TRBV7-9 and TRBJ2-1, with TRBD2 matching 7 bases. The germline gives CDR1 SEHNR, CDR2 FQNEAQ (reference sequence). CDR3 length equals 14 residues. V lost 0 bases and J lost 9; bases outside the gene matches: 5. CDR3 sequence reads: CASSLARERAEQFF. DNA of the CDR3: TGTGCCAGCAGCTTAGCGCGGGAGAGGGCTGAGCAGTTCTTC.

The rearrangement uses TRBV11-2 and TRBJ2-3; TRBD2 agrees at 14 bases. The germline gives CDR1 SGHAT, CDR2 FQNNGV. The V gene end was trimmed by 5 bases and the J gene end by 2 bases; junction bases not matched to a gene: 9. CDR3 length: 18 residues. The CDR3 DNA sequence: TGTGCCAGCAGCAGTCGACTAGCGGGAGGGAATCCCACAGATACGCAGTATTTT. Protein sequence: CASSSRLAGGNPTDTQYF. Full variable domain (missing parts from reference TRBV11-2 and TRBJ2-3): EAGVAQSPRYKIIEKRQSVAFWCNPISGHATLYWYQQILGQGPKLLIQFQNNGVVDDSQLPKDRFSAERLKGVDSTLKIQPAKLEDSAVYLCASSSRLAGGNPTDTQYFGPGTRLTVL.

This chain connects TRBV24-1 to TRBJ2-7, with 7 bases that match TRBD1. The germline V gene has CDR1 KGHDR and CDR2 SFDVKD. The CDR3 contains 13 residues. The junction had 4 bases not matched to a gene; V was cut back by 6 bases and J by 3 bases. The CDR3, as DNA: TGTGCCACCAGTAGTGCAGGGGGCTACGAGCAGTACTTC. Its translation is CATSSAGGYEQYF.

This chain links TRBV5-1 with TRBJ1-2; 7 positions agree with TRBD1. The CDR3 length is 17 residues. V trimming: 4 bases; J trimming: 0 bases; junction bases outside the gene matches: 12. Looked up from germline, CDR1 is SGHRS and CDR2 is YFSETQ. This CDR3 reads CASSAGHGQVTNYGYTF. The CDR3 bases are TGCGCCAGCAGCGCAGGCCATGGACAGGTTACTAACTATGGCTACACCTTC.

On this clone itself: One end of the junction is discordant with germline, which a read error may explain. The chain links TRBV30 to TRBJ1-6; D call uncertain. Germline CDR1 reads GTSNPN; CDR2 reads SVGIG (reference sequence). The CDR3 has 14 amino acids. The CDR3, as DNA: TGTGCCTGGTGTGTAGGCGGAGATAATTCACCCCTCCACTTT. It codes for CAWCVGGDNSPLHF.

The chain links TRBV3-1 (or the pseudogene TRBV3-2) to TRBJ2-7; D unclear. This CDR3 has 14 amino acids. Germline-derived CDR1 and CDR2 are LGHDT and YNNKEL (reference sequence). The V end was cut by 5 bases, the J end by 0 bases, with 11 bases between. The CDR3 region has the DNA TGTGCCAGCAGCGAGGCGGAGAGCTCCTACGAGCAGTACTTC. This gives the protein CASSEAESSYEQYF.

The V gene is TRBV21-1, the J gene TRBJ2-6; the D call TRBD1 from the table was never checked on the DNA. TRBV21-1 corresponds to a pseudogene. This CDR3 is built from 18 residues. The CDR3 loop is CASSNRSGLPSGANVLTF. CDR3 coding DNA: TGTGCCAGCAGCAATCGGTCAGGGCTTCCCTCTGGGGCCAACGTCCTGACTTTC.

The rearrangement links TRBV15 to TRBJ2-3, with 7 bases lining up with TRBD2. This CDR3 region has 17 residues. CDR1 is LNHNV, CDR2 YYDKDF, per germline (reference sequence). The junction had 10 bases not matched to a gene; V was cut back by 3 bases and J by 1 base. For the CDR3, the DNA is TGTGCCACCAGCAGGTCAGTGCTAGCGGTACGCACAGATACGCAGTATTTT. As protein: CATSRSVLAVRTDTQYF.

The chain links TRBV6-6 to TRBJ1-1, with 9 bases that match TRBD1. Germline-derived CDR1 and CDR2 are MNHNY and SVGAGI (reference sequence). V lost 5 bases, J lost 10 bases, and 5 bases stayed unmatched. The CDR3 is made up of 12 amino acids. Here the CDR3 reads CASSRDRAVAFF. The CDR3 DNA is TGTGCCAGCAGTCGGGACAGGGCGGTAGCTTTCTTT.

The chain uses TRBV7-4 and TRBJ2-5; D possibly corresponds to TRBD2 (5 bases). The V end lost 1 base, the J end lost 1 base, and 16 bases lay between the germline ends. CDR3 length: 17 amino acids. Germline V gene sequence: CDR1 SGHVT, CDR2 SQSDAQ. This chain's CDR3 is CASSLVGLTRAQETQYF. CDR3 DNA: TGTGCCAGCAGCTTAGTGGGCCTGACGAGGGCCCAAGAGACCCAGTACTTC.

This chain connects TRBV7-8 to TRBJ1-3; possible D gene TRBD1, 5 bases. The ends were cut back, 2 bases at V and 4 bases at J, with 15 bases in the middle. Germline loops: CDR1 SGHVS, CDR2 FQNEAQ. The CDR3 is made up of 16 amino acids. The DNA for the CDR3 is TGTGCCAGCAGCTTACAACCCGCCAGGGTCGGAAACACCATATATTTT. It yields the protein CASSLQPARVGNTIYF.

The gene calls are TRBV10-3 and TRBJ1-1; a weak D match, TRBD1 (6 bases). The CDR3 totals 14 residues. Germline V gene sequence: CDR1 ENHRY, CDR2 SYGVKD. V dropped 0 bases and J dropped 5 bases, with 10 bases sitting between them. Written as DNA, the CDR3 is TGTGCCATCAGTGAGTCGAGGGGGAGAACTGAAGCTTTCTTT. Its protein product is CAISESRGRTEAFF.

About this clone: The sample has other DNA sequences that encode this CDR3 too. The chain is built from TRBV6-5 and TRBJ1-4; D is unclear. Trimming removed 6 bases from V and 0 bases from J, with 8 bases in between. From germline, CDR1 is MNHEY and CDR2 SVGAGI. The CDR3 covers 14 residues. The CDR3 DNA sequence: TGTGCCAGCAGGACGGGTTCAACTAATGAAAAACTGTTTTTT. Translation: CASRTGSTNEKLFF.

The chain carries TRBV10-3 and TRBJ1-1; TRBD1 matches at 8 bases. The CDR3 is 14 amino acids. The germline V gene has CDR1 ENHRY and CDR2 SYGVKD. Trimming removed 3 bases from V and 6 bases from J; junction bases left unmatched: 6. CDR3 sequence (DNA): TGTGCCATCAGTGAAGCCCAGGGGGCCGCTGAAGCTTTCTTT. Its protein product is CAISEAQGAAEAFF.

The chain links TRBV2 to TRBJ2-1, with 7 bases fitting TRBD1. J lost 5 bases, V lost 4 bases, and 5 bases had no gene match. This CDR3 has 14 amino acids. Germline-derived CDR1 and CDR2 are SNHLY and FYNNEI. The CDR3 DNA is TGTGCCAGCAGTGGGGGACAGCTTAACAATGAGCAGTTCTTC. Residues: CASSGGQLNNEQFF.

The chain has TRBV27 and TRBJ2-1; TRBD2 matches 12 bases. J gave up 7 bases and V 5 bases, and 12 bases lay outside the gene matches. CDR3 length equals 17 residues. Germline loops: CDR1 MNHEY, CDR2 SMNVEV (reference sequence). The CDR3 loop is CASSPKRLAGVRNEQFF. In DNA, the CDR3 is TGTGCCAGCAGTCCGAAACGACTAGCGGGAGTTCGAAATGAGCAGTTCTTC.

This chain uses TRBV10-2 with TRBJ2-1; weak D call: TRBD2 (6 bases). V lost 4 bases, J lost 4 bases, and 14 bases lay in between. The CDR3 sequence is 15 residues long. Germline values: CDR1 WSHSY, CDR2 SAAADI. CDR3 in amino acids: CASSATGDSYNEQFF. The CDR3 nucleotides are TGCGCCAGCAGTGCCACCGGGGACTCTTACAATGAGCAGTTCTTC.

J is TRBJ1-1 and V is TRBV5-1; D possibly corresponds to TRBD1 (5 bases). CDR1 and CDR2 (germline): SGHRS, YFSETQ. CDR3 length: 15 residues. With 4 bases removed from V and 1 base from J, the gap between germline ends came to 14 bases. The CDR3 spells CASSPSVGGNTEAFF. The CDR3 DNA reads as TGCGCCAGCAGCCCTTCGGTCGGGGGGAACACTGAAGCTTTCTTT.

This rearrangement joins TRBV27 to TRBJ2-1; the match to TRBD2 covers 8 bases. After removal of 3 bases from V and 6 bases from J, the junction contained 4 bases not matched to a gene. Germline V gene data show CDR1 as MNHEY and CDR2 as SMNVEV (reference sequence). CDR3 length: 14 residues. The CDR3 is CASSLGLAGNEQFF. CDR3 DNA sequence: TGTGCCAGCAGTTTGGGGCTAGCGGGCAATGAGCAGTTCTTC.

The chain uses TRBV4-2 and TRBJ2-5; perhaps TRBD2 as D (5 bases). V was shortened by 1 base and J by 4 bases, with 16 bases between the two germline ends. Germline V gene data show CDR1 as LGHNA and CDR2 as YNFKEQ. The CDR3 length is 16 residues. CDR3 loop: CASSQGGSPEGETQYF. CDR3 coding DNA: TGTGCCAGCAGCCAAGGGGGATCCCCCGAGGGAGAGACCCAGTACTTC.